The 17 T cell receptor beta chains listed next were all sequenced from one sample in a study of CD8 T cells in Susac syndrome. RNA in amounts of roughly 0.45 to 1 ug was reverse transcribed with random hexamers. From the immunoSEQ multiplex PCR reads, TCRdb called clonotypes with MiXCR, one entry per CDR3 protein. Found here are about 300,000 distinct CDR3 sequences, approximately 90% of them singletons; the top ten hold around 0.18%. Sequenced input: CD8+ T cells from PBMCs. These receptors were taken from a human donor with multiple sclerosis.

V gene TRBV13 combines with J gene TRBJ2-2; 12 positions match TRBD2. V shed 5 bases, J shed 0 bases, and the junction held 7 bases outside the gene matches. The CDR3 is 18 amino acids. Germline lookup yields CDR1 PRHDT and CDR2 FYEKMQ (reference sequence). CDR3 amino acids: CASSETSGGLANTGELFF. The CDR3 coding sequence is TGTGCCAGCAGCGAAACTAGCGGGGGGCTTGCGAACACCGGGGAGCTGTTTTTT.

The CDR3 loop reads CASSKTSGSVDTQYF. For the CDR3, the DNA is TGTGCCAGCAGCAAGACTAGCGGGAGTGTCGATACGCAGTATTTT. This chain uses TRBV9 with TRBJ2-3; 12 positions agree with TRBD2. Trimming at V came to 4 bases and at J to 6 bases, leaving 6 bases not matched to a gene. Per germline, CDR1 SGDLS and CDR2 YYNGEE. There are 15 residues in the CDR3.

This clonotype is a singleton in its sample. V is TRBV11-2 and J is TRBJ1-1, with 7 positions matching TRBD1. The CDR3 length is 16 residues. The junction had 10 bases not matched to a gene; V was cut back by 5 bases and J by 1 base. The germline V gene encodes CDR1 SGHAT and CDR2 FQNNGV. CDR3 bases: TGTGCCAGCAGCGCCTGGGACAGAGTCAAGAACACTGAAGCTTTCTTT. Translated, it gives CASSAWDRVKNTEAFF.

CDR3 sequence (DNA): TGTGCCAGCAGTGACGGTGATAGGATGAACACTGAAGCTTTCTTT. Protein sequence: CASSDGDRMNTEAFF. V and J are TRBV25-1 and TRBJ1-1; D ambiguous. CDR1 MGHDK and CDR2 SYGVNS come from the germline V gene. The CDR3 is made up of 15 amino acids. Trimming stripped 3 bases from V and 0 bases from J, with 11 bases between. Full variable domain (rest looked up from reference TRBV25-1 and TRBJ1-1): EADIYQTPRYLVIGTGKKITLECSQTMGHDKMYWYQQDPGMELHLIHYSYGVNSTEKGDLSSESTVSRIRTEHFPLTLESARPSHTSQYLCASSDGDRMNTEAFFGQGTRLTVV.

This sequence joins TRBV12-3 or TRBV12-4 and TRBJ2-1, with 8 bases matching TRBD2. The CDR3 runs 16 residues. V was pared by 4 bases and J by 0 bases, with 5 bases of the junction left unmatched. The DNA for the CDR3 is TGTGCCAGCAGTTCCAATAGCGGGATCTCCTACAATGAGCAGTTCTTC. Encoded protein: CASSSNSGISYNEQFF.

This sequence joins TRBV15 and TRBJ1-1; D gene uncertain. This CDR3 has 13 amino acids. The ends were cut back, 7 bases at V and 0 bases at J, with 9 bases in the middle. The germline V gene has CDR1 LNHNV and CDR2 YYDKDF (reference sequence). The CDR3, as DNA: TGTGCCACCACTCCCGACATGAACACTGAAGCTTTCTTT. It encodes CATTPDMNTEAFF.

The chain carries TRBV20-1 and TRBJ2-5; D gene unclear. V was cut by 3 bases and J by 0 bases, with 11 bases left in between. Germline CDR1 DFQATT, CDR2 SNEGSKA (reference sequence). The CDR3 extends over 14 amino acids. CDR3 nucleotide sequence: TGCAGTGCTAGGGTGTCAGTGTACCAAGAGACCCAGTACTTC. This gives the protein CSARVSVYQETQYF.

The sample holds one count of this clonotype. The DNA of the CDR3 is TGTGCCAGCAGCCCTTCAGAGGAAGAGACCCAGTACTTC. Residues: CASSPSEEETQYF. The chain couples TRBV7-9 to TRBJ2-5; D gene uncertain. This CDR3 has 13 amino acids. Germline-derived CDR1 and CDR2 are SEHNR and FQNEAQ (reference sequence). V was cut by 5 bases and J by 3 bases, with 10 bases left in between.

The rearrangement joins TRBV6-2 or TRBV6-3 to TRBJ2-1; D possibly corresponds to TRBD1 (6 bases). CDR3 length: 15 amino acids. V dropped 7 bases and J dropped 0 bases, with 13 bases sitting between them. Looked up from germline, CDR1 is MNHEY and CDR2 is SVGEGT. The CDR3 loop reads CASNLRGSSYNEQFF. The CDR3 coding sequence is TGTGCCAGCAACCTCAGGGGTAGCTCCTACAATGAGCAGTTCTTC.

The CDR3 is CASSVIGFSNTGELFF. In DNA, the CDR3 is TGTGCCAGCAGTGTAATAGGCTTCTCGAACACCGGGGAGCTGTTTTTT. The chain has TRBV27 and TRBJ2-2; D call uncertain. V was shortened by 5 bases and J by 0 bases, with 13 bases between the two germline ends. The CDR3 loop spans 16 amino acids. Germline V gene data show CDR1 as MNHEY and CDR2 as SMNVEV (reference sequence).

J is TRBJ2-1 and V is TRBV7-9; possible D gene TRBD1, 5 bases. The CDR3 extends over 16 amino acids. With 1 base removed from V and 3 bases from J, the gap between germline ends came to 13 bases. From germline, CDR1 is SEHNR and CDR2 FQNEAQ (reference sequence). CDR3 sequence (DNA): TGTGCCAGCAGCTTAGTCGCAGGGCTGAACTACAATGAGCAGTTCTTC. Residues: CASSLVAGLNYNEQFF. Full variable domain (missing parts from reference TRBV7-9 and TRBJ2-1): DTGVSQNPRHKITKRGQNVTFRCDPISEHNRLYWYRQTLGQGPEFLTYFQNEAQLEKSRLLSDRFSAERPKGSFSTLEIQRTEQGDSAMYLCASSLVAGLNYNEQFFGPGTRLTVL.

The V and J genes are TRBV7-6 and TRBJ2-5, with D uncertain. The V gene lost 1 base and the J gene lost 4 bases, with 13 bases spanning the gap. The CDR3 totals 15 residues. CDR1 is SGHVS and CDR2 is FNYEAQ in the germline V gene. Written as DNA, the CDR3 is TGTGCCAGCAGCTTAGATCTCCAGTCGGGAGAGACCCAGTACTTC. It yields the protein CASSLDLQSGETQYF.

The V call is TRBV28, the J call TRBJ2-7; TRBD2 aligns across 7 bases. The CDR3 consists of 17 residues. In germline, CDR1 is MDHEN, CDR2 SYDVKM. V dropped 4 bases and J dropped 2; count of bases not matched to a gene: 14. The CDR3 spells CASSSSDAGVLTYEQYF. The CDR3 coding sequence is TGTGCCAGCAGTTCCTCTGATGCGGGAGTCCTAACCTACGAGCAGTACTTC.

V and J are TRBV29-1 and TRBJ2-1, with a weak D call TRBD2 (6 bases). V lost 7 bases to trimming and J lost 7 bases, with 14 bases between them. This CDR3 has 12 amino acids. CDR1 and CDR2 (germline): SQVTM, ANQGSEA. The CDR3 nucleotides read TGCAGCGCGACATCTGCGGGGAATGAGCAGTTCTTC. This encodes CSATSAGNEQFF.

The CDR3 region is CASSYEVGVAGGDEQFF. The CDR3, as DNA: TGTGCCAGCAGTTACGAGGTCGGGGTAGCGGGAGGCGATGAGCAGTTCTTC. The chain has TRBV6-2 or TRBV6-3 and TRBJ2-1, with 10 positions matching TRBD2. From germline, CDR1 is MNHEY and CDR2 SVGEGT. This CDR3 has 17 amino acids. V was clipped by 2 bases and J by 8 bases; unmatched bases: 12.

This chain connects TRBV2 to TRBJ2-3, with a tentative D call TRBD1 (5 bases). V was pared by 3 bases and J by 0 bases, with 10 bases between. The CDR3 is 15 amino acids. The germline V gene has CDR1 SNHLY and CDR2 FYNNEI. The CDR3, as DNA: TGTGCCAGCAGTGACTGGGGCGACAGCACAGATACGCAGTATTTT. Protein: CASSDWGDSTDTQYF.

This chain links TRBV29-1 with TRBJ2-3; unclear D gene. CDR1 SQVTM and CDR2 ANQGSEA come from the germline V gene. The length of the CDR3 is 13 residues. Trimming cost V 1 base and J 1 base, with 6 bases left between them. CDR3: CSVEGGGTDTQYF. CDR3 nucleotides: TGCAGCGTTGAAGGTGGGGGCACAGATACGCAGTATTTT.